This TCR beta chain was captured by sequencing in a study of graft-versus-host responses after intestinal transplantation. Points from the study as a whole: GvH clonotypes were identified within recipient marrow, with a subset emerging first in ileum or blood.

With regard to this clone: What it binds is not known.

V was trimmed by 0 bases and J by 3 bases, leaving 6 bases between them. CDR3 length equals 13 residues. CDR1 and CDR2 (germline): LNHNV, YYDKDF (reference sequence). TCRdb's table, derived via immunoSEQ multiplex PCR, lists solely in-frame clones and lacks some. The sample includes 25,000 or so clones, about 81% of them seen just once. The chain joins TRBV15 to TRBJ2-7; D unresolved. This TCR came from a human donor who received an intestinal transplant. Here the sequenced sample was unstimulated CD4+ T cells sorted from spleen or lymph node cells, taken before intestinal transplant. CDR3 amino acids: CATSRDRNYEQYF. The CDR3 DNA reads TGTGCCACCAGCAGAGACAGGAACTACGAGCAGTACTTC. The entire variable domain, with the rest obtained from reference TRBV15 and TRBJ2-7, is as follows: DAMVIQNPRYQVTQFGKPVTLSCSQTLNHNVMYWYQQKSSQAPKLLFHYYDKDFNNEADTPDNFQSRRPNTSFCFLDIRSPGLGDTAMYLCATSRDRNYEQYFGPGTRLTVT.